This T cell receptor (beta chain) appears in the sequencing data of a study of control samples from healthy donors and cancer patients. Sequenced by immunoSEQ multiplex PCR; TCRdb stores in-frame clones only, minus some. The data contain approximately 100,000 clones, approximately 87% of them singletons. The CDR3 loop spans 11 amino acids. V was pared by 9 bases and J by 6 bases, with 13 bases between. Germline V gives CDR1 SGHDT, CDR2 YYEEEE. This chain links TRBV5-6 with TRBJ2-7; D may match TRBD1 or TRBD2 (5 bases each). This TCR was sampled from a woman in her thirties or forties in good health. The material sequenced was blood. In DNA, the CDR3 is TGTGCCACCCAGGCGAGGGGCGAGCAGTACTTC. This gives the protein CATQARGEQYF.